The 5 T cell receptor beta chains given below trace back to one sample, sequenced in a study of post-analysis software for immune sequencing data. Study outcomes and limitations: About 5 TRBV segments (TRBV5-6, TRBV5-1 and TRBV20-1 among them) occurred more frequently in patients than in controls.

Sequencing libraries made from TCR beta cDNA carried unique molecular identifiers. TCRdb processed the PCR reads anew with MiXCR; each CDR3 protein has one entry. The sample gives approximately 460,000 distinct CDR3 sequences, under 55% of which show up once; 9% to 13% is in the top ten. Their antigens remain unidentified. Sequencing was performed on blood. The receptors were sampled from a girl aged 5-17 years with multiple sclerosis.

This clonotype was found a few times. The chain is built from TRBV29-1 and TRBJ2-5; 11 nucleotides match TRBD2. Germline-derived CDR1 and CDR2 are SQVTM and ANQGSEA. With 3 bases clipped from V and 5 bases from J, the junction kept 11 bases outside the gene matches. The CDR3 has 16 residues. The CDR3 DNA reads TGCAGCGTTGACGGGTTAGGGACTAGCGGAGGGGAGACCCAGTACTTC. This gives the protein CSVDGLGTSGGETQYF. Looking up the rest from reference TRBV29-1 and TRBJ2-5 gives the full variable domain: SAVISQKPSRDICQRGTSLTIQCQVDSQVTMMFWYRQQPGQSLTLIATANQGSEATYESGFVIDKFPISRPNLTFSTLTVSNMSPEDSSIYLCSVDGLGTSGGETQYFGPGTRLLVL.

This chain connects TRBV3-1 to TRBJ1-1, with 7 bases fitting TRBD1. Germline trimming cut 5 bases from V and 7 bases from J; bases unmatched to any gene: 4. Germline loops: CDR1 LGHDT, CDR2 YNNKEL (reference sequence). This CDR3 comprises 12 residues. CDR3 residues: CASSYRTGEAFF. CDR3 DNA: TGTGCCAGCAGCTATCGGACAGGTGAAGCTTTCTTT.

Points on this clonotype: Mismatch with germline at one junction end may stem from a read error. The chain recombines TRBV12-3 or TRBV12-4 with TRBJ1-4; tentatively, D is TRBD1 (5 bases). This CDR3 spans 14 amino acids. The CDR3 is CASSSQDSLQKRFF. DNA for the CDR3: TGTGCCAGCAGTTCACAAGACAGCCTCCAGAAACGGTTTTTT.

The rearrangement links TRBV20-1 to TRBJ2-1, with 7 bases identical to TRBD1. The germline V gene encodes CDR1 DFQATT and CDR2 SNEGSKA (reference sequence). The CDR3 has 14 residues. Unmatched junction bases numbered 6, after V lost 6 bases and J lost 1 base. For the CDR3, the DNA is TGCAGTGCCGATACGGGACAGTCCTACAATGAGCAGTTCTTC. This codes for CSADTGQSYNEQFF.

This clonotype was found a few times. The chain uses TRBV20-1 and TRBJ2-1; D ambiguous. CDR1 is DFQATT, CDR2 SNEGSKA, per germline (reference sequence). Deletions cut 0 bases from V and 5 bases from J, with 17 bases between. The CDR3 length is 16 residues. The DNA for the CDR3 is TGCAGTGCTAGAGATCACCAGCCCCGAAACCACAATGAGCAGTTCTTC. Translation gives CSARDHQPRNHNEQFF.